This is a list of T cell receptor beta chains from one sample in a study of graft-versus-host responses after intestinal transplantation. The repertoire was sequenced with immunoSEQ multiplex PCR; TCRdb's copy has only in-frame clones and lacks some. This table holds tens of thousands of clones, under 95% found once. The input for sequencing was PBMCs, taken 118 to 130 days after intestinal transplantation. The receptor source for this set is a human patient who received an intestinal transplant, so some T cells may come from the graft donor. CDR3s include the opening cysteine and the closing phenylalanine or tryptophan. The D gene is left open where the match is weak. For some rows the clone size is stated as once, few or many, or as a class when expanded; others skip it.

V	D	length	J	size	DNA	CDR3
TRBV18	TRBD1	16	TRBJ1-4	-	TGTGCCAGCTCAAGATCTACAGGGGGCTTTGGTGAAAAACTGTTTTTT	CASSRSTGGFGEKLFF
TRBV14	-	12	TRBJ2-5	-	TGTGCCAGCAGCCAACTCCAAGAGACCCAGTACTTC	CASSQLQETQYF
TRBV9	TRBD2	13	TRBJ2-7	-	TGTGCCAGCGGCGGGGGAGGGGTCTACGAGCAGTACTTC	CASGGGGVYEQYF
TRBV5-1	TRBD2	19	TRBJ2-3	-	TGCGCCAGCAGACCCGGGACTAGCGGGGGGGCCGTGGGCACAGATACGCAGTATTTT	CASRPGTSGGAVGTDTQYF
TRBV7-8	-	14	TRBJ2-5	once	TGTGCCAGCAGCTTAGCATATCCGGGGGAGACCCAGTACTTC	CASSLAYPGETQYF
TRBV4-1	-	15	TRBJ2-7	-	TGCGCCAGCAGCCCACAGGCGCAGGGTGACTACGAGCAGTACTTC	CASSPQAQGDYEQYF
TRBV19	TRBD1	17	TRBJ2-7	-	TGTGCCAGTAGTCCGAGAGGTTCCGGGACAGTCACCTACGAGCAGTACTTC	CASSPRGSGTVTYEQYF
TRBV10-3	TRBD2	15	TRBJ2-3	-	TGTGCCATCAGTCCCTCGCGGGGGGGCACAGATACGCAGTATTTT	CAISPSRGGTDTQYF
TRBV6-1	TRBD2	15	TRBJ2-5	-	TGTGCCAGCAGTGAGACTAGCGGGAACCAAGAGACCCAGTACTTC	CASSETSGNQETQYF
TRBV19	-	16	TRBJ2-5	once	TGTGCCAGTAGTATAGATCGCTACGGGTACCAAGAGACCCAGTACTTC	CASSIDRYGYQETQYF